These 14 T cell receptor beta chains came from one sample sequenced in a study of regulatory T cells in long-lasting Graves disease. Time point specified: newly diagnosed GD, antithyroid drugs for less than 3 months. Researchers made the TCR library from RNA that was extracted from PBMCs. Investigators prepared the TCR beta libraries by applying iRepertoire HTBI primers and Arm-PCR of CDR3 regions. TCRdb passed the multiplex PCR reads through MiXCR, listing each CDR3 protein once. The table has 360,000 or so distinct CDR3 sequences, 15% to 20% seen once. These same data were also listed under a study on T cells in Graves' hyperthyroidism and ophthalmopathy.

The sample consisted of peripheral blood mononuclear cells (PBMCs), taken at new diagnosis, from a patient treated with antithyroid drugs. The origin of the receptors is a man aged 40-55 years with Graves disease.

There are a few counts of this clonotype. The chain joins TRBV5-1 to TRBJ2-5; D is possibly TRBD1 (5 bases). Germline CDR1 SGHRS, CDR2 YFSETQ. V lost 3 bases, J lost 6 bases, and 21 bases lay in between. The CDR3 is made up of 16 amino acids. The CDR3 reads CASSSAGRQGAKTQYF. DNA for the CDR3: TGCGCCAGCAGCTCTGCTGGTCGGCAGGGCGCCAAGACCCAGTACTTC.

This clonotype was detected a few times. The chain is built from TRBV5-1 and TRBJ2-5, with TRBD1 matching 8 bases. From germline, CDR1 is SGHRS and CDR2 YFSETQ. J was trimmed by 3 bases and V by 4 bases; bases with no gene match: 5. CDR3 length: 14 residues. This CDR3 reads CASSQQDREETQYF. The CDR3, as DNA: TGCGCCAGCAGCCAACAGGACAGGGAAGAGACCCAGTACTTC.

This clonotype was seen ten or more times. The chain is built from TRBV15 and TRBJ1-1, with a weak D call TRBD1 (5 bases). V was clipped by 0 bases and J by 6 bases, with 8 bases between them. CDR3 length equals 13 residues. Germline assignment: CDR1 LNHNV and CDR2 YYDKDF (reference sequence). The CDR3 region is CATSRDPGAEAFF. The CDR3 DNA is TGTGCCACCAGCAGAGACCCGGGGGCTGAAGCTTTCTTT.

The V and J genes are TRBV4-1 and TRBJ2-2; unclear D gene. CDR3 size: 16 residues. Trimming took off 1 base at V and 2 bases at J, with 11 bases between the two ends. CDR1 and CDR2 (germline): MGHRA, YSYEKL. CDR3 amino acids: CASSQGAVINTGELFF. The CDR3 DNA is TGCGCCAGCAGCCAAGGGGCAGTGATTAACACCGGGGAGCTGTTTTTT.

The sample holds many counts of this clonotype. The CDR3 DNA is TGTGCCAGCAGCGTTGGCACGGTTGCGTATGGCTACACCTTC. Translation: CASSVGTVAYGYTF. The chain employs TRBV9 and TRBJ1-2; D is uncertain. The V gene's germline CDR1 is SGDLS and CDR2 YYNGEE. Trimming cost V 2 bases and J 5 bases, with 13 bases left between them. The CDR3 consists of 14 residues. The complete variable domain, with remaining parts taken from reference TRBV9 and TRBJ1-2, reads DSGVTQTPKHLITATGQRVTLRCSPRSGDLSVYWYQQSLDQGLQFLIQYYNGEERAKGNILERFSAQQFPDLHSELNLSSLELGDSALYFCASSVGTVAYGYTFGSGTRLTVV.

This clonotype was seen many times. The J gene is TRBJ2-2, the V gene TRBV12-3 or TRBV12-4; tentative D call: TRBD2 (5 bases). The CDR3 consists of 13 residues. Between the trimmed V and J ends, which lost 2 bases and 6 bases, there was a span of 7 bases. The CDR3 coding sequence is TGTGCCAGCAGTTTACTGGAGGCCGGGGAGCTGTTTTTT. Translated, it gives CASSLLEAGELFF.

This clonotype was counted many times. V gene TRBV7-2 combines with J gene TRBJ2-1, with D unclear. Germline CDR1 SGHTA, CDR2 FQGNSA. Trimming took 5 bases from V and 7 from J, leaving 9 bases between them. This CDR3 contains 12 residues. In DNA, the CDR3 is TGTGCCAGCAGCCCTCAGAGAAATGAGCAGTTCTTC. As protein: CASSPQRNEQFF.

The V gene is TRBV20-1, the J gene TRBJ2-3; the match to TRBD2 covers 9 bases. The V gene end was trimmed by 4 bases and the J gene end by 7 bases; junction bases not matched to a gene: 15. The germline gives CDR1 DFQATT, CDR2 SNEGSKA (reference sequence). There are 16 residues in the CDR3. CDR3 nucleotides: TGCAGTGCTACCTACTCCGCGGGGGGGGGGACTAATACGCAGTATTTT. Its translation: CSATYSAGGGTNTQYF.

This clonotype was seen a single time. A far larger clone is one base from this, pointing to a likely read error. J is TRBJ2-7 and V is TRBV7-2; a possible D gene is TRBD1 (6 bases). V lost 5 bases and J 7 bases, leaving 15 bases between the germline ends. The CDR3 length is 13 residues. Germline lookup yields CDR1 SGHTA and CDR2 FQGNSA. The CDR3, as DNA: TGTGCCAGCAGCCTGGGACATAACAATGAGCAGTACTTC. Its translation is CASSLGHNNEQYF.

This clonotype occurred many times. The CDR3 sequence: CASSSYRGPGETQYF. As DNA, the CDR3 is TGTGCCAGCAGTTCCTACAGGGGGCCGGGGGAGACCCAGTACTTC. The chain employs TRBV12-3 or TRBV12-4 and TRBJ2-5, with TRBD1 matching 9 bases. This CDR3 spans 15 amino acids. Trimming removed 4 bases from V and 5 bases from J; junction bases left unmatched: 8.

This clonotype was picked up a small number of times. The chain recombines TRBV6-1 with TRBJ1-5; D uncertain. The germline V gene encodes CDR1 MNHNS and CDR2 SASEGT. This CDR3 has 16 residues. Trimming pared 5 bases from V and 0 bases from J, leaving 14 bases between. CDR3 DNA sequence: TGTGCCAGCAGTAAACGGACGGGCTATAGCAATCAGCCCCAGCATTTT. As protein: CASSKRTGYSNQPQHF.

The chain carries TRBV11-3 and TRBJ2-5; TRBD1 is a possible D gene (5 bases). The CDR3 is made up of 14 amino acids. V was shortened by 3 bases and J by 2 bases, with 10 bases between the two germline ends. Germline V CDR1 and CDR2: SGHNT, YENEEA. The CDR3 loop is CASSFSDIQETQYF. In DNA, the CDR3 is TGTGCCAGCAGCTTTTCGGACATACAAGAGACCCAGTACTTC.

The V and J genes are TRBV6-5 and TRBJ2-2; 7 bases line up with TRBD2. The CDR3 sequence is 15 residues long. Germline CDR1 is MNHEY and CDR2 is SVGAGI. The V and J ends lost 5 bases and 3 bases, in that order; junction bases with no gene match: 6. The CDR3 is CASSGLGIHTGELFF. In nucleotides, the CDR3 is TGTGCCAGCAGTGGACTAGGAATTCACACCGGGGAGCTGTTTTTT.

This clonotype has more than one count but fewer than ten. V is TRBV11-2 and J is TRBJ2-7; D gene unclear. The germline V gene has CDR1 SGHAT and CDR2 FQNNGV. The CDR3 has 13 residues. V was clipped by 2 bases and J by 2 bases, with 7 bases between them. CDR3: CASSLNSPYEQYF. The CDR3 coding sequence is TGTGCCAGCAGCTTAAACAGCCCCTACGAGCAGTACTTC.